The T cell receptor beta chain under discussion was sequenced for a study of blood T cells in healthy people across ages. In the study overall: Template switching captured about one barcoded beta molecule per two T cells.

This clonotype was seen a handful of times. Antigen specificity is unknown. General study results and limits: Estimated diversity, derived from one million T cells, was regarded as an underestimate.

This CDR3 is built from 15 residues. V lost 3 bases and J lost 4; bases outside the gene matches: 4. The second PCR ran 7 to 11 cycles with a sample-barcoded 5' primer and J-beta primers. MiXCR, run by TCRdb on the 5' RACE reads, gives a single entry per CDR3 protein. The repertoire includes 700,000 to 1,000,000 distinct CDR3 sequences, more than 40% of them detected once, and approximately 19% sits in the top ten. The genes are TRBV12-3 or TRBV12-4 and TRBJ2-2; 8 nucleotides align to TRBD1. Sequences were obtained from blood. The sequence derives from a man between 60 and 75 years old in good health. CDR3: CASSFSDRGTGELFF. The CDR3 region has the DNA TGTGCCAGCAGTTTTAGTGACAGGGGCACCGGGGAGCTGTTTTTT.